This record looks at one TCR beta chain sequence and its context. Germline CDR1 SGHNT, CDR2 YENEEA. The CDR3 is made up of 13 amino acids. Trimming shortened V by 3 bases and J by 2 bases, and 5 bases separated the two germline ends. This specimen comes from a study of blood T cell repertoires in COVID-19. Study context: Sites in the United States, Italy and Spain provided acute and convalescent COVID-19 samples.

Produced via immunoSEQ multiplex PCR; TCRdb's table is partial and in-frame only. The sample shows tens of thousands of clones, 65% to 90% of them seen only once. The receptor was isolated from a man between 40 and 49 years old with acute or convalescent COVID-19. This chain connects TRBV11-3 to TRBJ1-3; D gene ambiguous. Sequenced sample: peripheral blood. CDR3 loop: CASSFQAGNTIYF. Here the CDR3 DNA reads TGTGCCAGCAGCTTCCAGGCTGGAAACACCATATATTTT.